Sequencing of this T cell receptor beta chain was carried out in a study of T-cell reconstitution after alpha-beta-depleted transplantation in children. To note about this clonotype: Its antigen is unknown.

Researchers prepared the TCRbeta library using unique molecular identifiers, the study reports. TCRdb independently ran MiXCR on the PCR reads; one entry per CDR3 protein. The sample consists of 450,000 to 600,000 distinct CDR3 sequences, over 9.5% of them appearing once. Study-wide results and limits: High day-60 TCRbeta diversity in some patients came from surviving recipient T cells and thymic progenitors. After one year, T-cell counts and TCRbeta diversity mostly came from new T cells. Reportedly, alpha-beta T cells present about two months post-transplant originated from several hundred expanded clones of graft origin.

CDR1 and CDR2 from the germline V gene are SEHNR and FQNEAQ (reference sequence). The CDR3 loop spans 11 amino acids. The sequence came from a child under 10 years old with inherited bone marrow failure, due to receive a stem cell transplant. The input for sequencing was PBMCs, taken before TCRalphabeta/CD19-depleted stem cell transplant. The rearrangement links TRBV7-9 to TRBJ1-2, with D unclear. CDR3 in amino acids: CAATGRYGYTF. The CDR3 DNA sequence: TGTGCAGCCACCGGCCGCTATGGCTACACCTTC.